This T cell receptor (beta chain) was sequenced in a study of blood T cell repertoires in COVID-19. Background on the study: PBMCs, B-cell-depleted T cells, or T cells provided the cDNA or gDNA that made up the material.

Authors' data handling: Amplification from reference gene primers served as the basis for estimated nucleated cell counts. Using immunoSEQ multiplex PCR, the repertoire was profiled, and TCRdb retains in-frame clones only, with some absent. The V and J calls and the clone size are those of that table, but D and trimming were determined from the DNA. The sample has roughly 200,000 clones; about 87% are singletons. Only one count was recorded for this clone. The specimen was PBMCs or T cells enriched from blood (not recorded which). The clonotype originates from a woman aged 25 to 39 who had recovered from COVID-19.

This chain's CDR3 is CASSSGTSGNNEQFF. The CDR3 DNA reads as TGTGCCAGCAGTTCCGGGACTAGCGGGAACAATGAGCAGTTCTTC. V gene TRBV27 combines with J gene TRBJ2-1; 13 bases agree with TRBD2. J lost 5 bases, V lost 4 bases, and 2 bases had no gene match. Germline CDR1 and CDR2: MNHEY and SMNVEV (reference sequence). The length of the CDR3 is 15 residues.